Each of the 25 T cell receptor beta chains below was sequenced from the same sample in a study of T cell therapy after organ transplantation (dated by TCRdb to between 2018 and 2020). Antigen specificity for these receptors is unknown. The time point label, as the study defines it: before start of T cell therapy. The library relied on the immunoSEQ multiplex PCR assay. Sourced from immuneACCESS, this table was stored by TCRdb with only in-frame sequences that have V and J called. A share of the clones is absent; for the studies checked, an unresolved V gene accounts for under half, and the remainder has no known explanation. The sample profile shows roughly 48,000 clones; 94% of them were found once. The ten biggest clones cover about 3.1% of the sample. Sequencing used CD8+ T cells from blood, obtained before autologous CMV-specific T cell therapy. Receptors were obtained from a human patient who had received a solid organ transplant and had CMV disease.

This chain joins TRBV5-1 and TRBJ1-1; 8 bases are shared with TRBD1. V lost 4 bases, J lost 1 base, and 3 bases stayed unmatched. Per germline, CDR1 SGHRS and CDR2 YFSETQ. The length of the CDR3 is 14 residues. This chain's CDR3 is CASSPGTGNTEAFF. In nucleotides, the CDR3 is TGCGCCAGCAGCCCCGGGACAGGGAACACTGAAGCTTTCTTT.

The chain combines TRBV11-2 with TRBJ1-6; no definite D call. V was trimmed by 2 bases and J by 6 bases, leaving 5 bases between them. The germline CDR1 and CDR2 sequences are SGHAT and FQNNGV. CDR3 length equals 13 residues. CDR3 region: CASSLYPNSPLHF. The DNA of the CDR3 is TGTGCCAGCAGCTTATACCCTAATTCACCCCTCCACTTT. The full variable domain, in which reference TRBV11-2 and TRBJ1-6 provide the parts outside the CDR3, is EAGVAQSPRYKIIEKRQSVAFWCNPISGHATLYWYQQILGQGPKLLIQFQNNGVVDDSQLPKDRFSAERLKGVDSTLKIQPAKLEDSAVYLCASSLYPNSPLHFGNGTRLTVT.

The genes are TRBV7-9 and TRBJ2-5; D is unresolved. This CDR3 contains 13 residues. The germline V gene encodes CDR1 SEHNR and CDR2 FQNEAQ (reference sequence). Trimming took 5 bases from V and 5 from J, leaving 12 bases between them. CDR3 residues: CASSLGGRETQYF. The CDR3, as DNA: TGTGCCAGCAGCCTAGGTGGGCGGGAGACCCAGTACTTC. The variable domain in full, completed from reference TRBV7-9 and TRBJ2-5, reads DTGVSQNPRHKITKRGQNVTFRCDPISEHNRLYWYRQTLGQGPEFLTYFQNEAQLEKSRLLSDRFSAERPKGSFSTLEIQRTEQGDSAMYLCASSLGGRETQYFGPGTRLLVL.

The chain uses TRBV5-1 and TRBJ2-7, with 7 bases identical to TRBD1. There are 13 residues in the CDR3. Germline V CDR1 and CDR2: SGHRS, YFSETQ. V trimming: 1 base; J trimming: 4 bases; junction bases outside the gene matches: 2. The CDR3 loop reads CASSLRGRYEQYF. CDR3 nucleotide sequence: TGCGCCAGCAGCTTGAGGGGGCGGTACGAGCAGTACTTC.

Details on this clone: Other DNA sequences from this sample encode an identical CDR3 as well. This sequence joins TRBV5-4 and TRBJ1-3; tentative D call: TRBD1 (6 bases). The CDR3 has 14 residues. V was pared by 2 bases and J by 0 bases, with 6 bases between. Germline V gene sequence: CDR1 SGHNT, CDR2 YYREEE (reference sequence). DNA for the CDR3: TGTGCCAGCAGCTTAGGGGGCTCTGGAAACACCATATATTTT. This translates into CASSLGGSGNTIYF.

The chain couples TRBV5-5 to TRBJ2-7; D gene uncertain. This CDR3 has 13 residues. The V gene's germline CDR1 is SGHKS and CDR2 YYEKEE (reference sequence). V was clipped by 4 bases and J by 0 bases, with 8 bases between them. CDR3 sequence reads: CASSLYNSYEQYF. The CDR3 DNA reads as TGTGCCAGCAGCCTGTACAACTCCTACGAGCAGTACTTC.

In its sample, this clone was seen once. The genes are TRBV11-2 and TRBJ2-3; TRBD2 matches at 9 bases. The germline gives CDR1 SGHAT, CDR2 FQNNGV. The CDR3 is 16 amino acids. V lost 4 bases and J lost 2; bases outside the gene matches: 7. The DNA of the CDR3 is TGTGCCAGCAGCTACCCCAGCGGGGGGTCCACAGATACGCAGTATTTT. This translates into CASSYPSGGSTDTQYF.

The J gene is TRBJ2-2, the V gene TRBV6-1; possible D gene TRBD2, 5 bases. With 7 bases removed from V and 0 bases from J, the gap between germline ends came to 12 bases. This CDR3 has 15 amino acids. Germline CDR1 reads MNHNS; CDR2 reads SASEGT. CDR3 in DNA: TGTGCCAGCACCCGAGGGCAGACGAACACCGGGGAGCTGTTTTTT. Translating gives CASTRGQTNTGELFF.

The chain is built from TRBV10-3 and TRBJ2-2; a possible D gene is TRBD1 (6 bases). This CDR3 comprises 14 residues. In germline, CDR1 is ENHRY, CDR2 SYGVKD. The V gene lost 6 bases and the J gene lost 0 bases, with 8 bases spanning the gap. CDR3 protein: CAIRDSSNTGELFF. The CDR3 nucleotides are TGTGCCATCAGGGACAGCTCGAACACCGGGGAGCTGTTTTTT.

The CDR3 spells CASSQDQGGGGYGYTF. The CDR3 DNA sequence: TGTGCCAGCAGCCAAGATCAAGGAGGGGGCGGCTATGGCTACACCTTC. The chain uses TRBV4-2 and TRBJ1-2; 7 nucleotides line up with TRBD1. Germline V gives CDR1 LGHNA, CDR2 YNFKEQ. The length of the CDR3 is 16 residues. The ends lost 0 bases at V and 4 bases at J; junction bases unmatched: 8.

The V and J genes are TRBV6-6 and TRBJ1-4, with D perhaps TRBD1 (5 bases). The ends were cut back, 4 bases at V and 2 bases at J, with 8 bases in the middle. CDR1 and CDR2 from the germline V gene are MNHNY and SVGAGI (reference sequence). This CDR3 is built from 14 residues. CDR3 amino acids: CASSSGLTNEKLFF. In DNA form, the CDR3 reads TGTGCCAGCAGTTCGGGACTGACTAATGAAAAACTGTTTTTT.

The gene calls are TRBV6-6 and TRBJ2-1; 7 bases match TRBD2. After removal of 2 bases from V and 9 bases from J, the junction contained 10 bases not matched to a gene. CDR3 length equals 15 residues. Germline V lookup: CDR1 MNHNY, CDR2 SVGAGI (reference sequence). The DNA of the CDR3 is TGTGCCAGCAGTTACGCCGTCGGCGGGAGCGGTGAGCAGTTCTTC. This encodes CASSYAVGGSGEQFF.

J is TRBJ1-4 and V is TRBV4-3; maybe TRBD1 (5 bases). V was pared by 0 bases and J by 3 bases, with 14 bases between. The germline CDR1 and CDR2 sequences are LGHNA and YSLEER. CDR3 length: 17 residues. The CDR3 is CASSQERQRTANEKLFF. In DNA, the CDR3 is TGCGCCAGCAGCCAAGAGAGACAGAGGACCGCTAATGAAAAACTGTTTTTT.

J is TRBJ2-3 and V is TRBV30; the D gene is possibly TRBD1 (5 bases). The V gene lost 1 base and the J gene lost 2 bases, with 16 bases spanning the gap. The CDR3 runs 16 residues. Germline V gene data show CDR1 as GTSNPN and CDR2 as SVGIG (reference sequence). DNA of the CDR3: TGTGCCTGGAGTGCCCCGACAGCGATCGCCACAGATACGCAGTATTTT. Protein: CAWSAPTAIATDTQYF.

V and J are TRBV7-3 and TRBJ1-2; 7 nucleotides align to TRBD1. V shed 5 bases, J shed 8 bases, and the junction held 5 bases outside the gene matches. This CDR3 region has 12 residues. Germline assignment: CDR1 SGHTA and CDR2 FQGTGA. As DNA, the CDR3 is TGTGCCAGCAGCCAGGGGGGAAAGGGCTACACCTTC. It translates to CASSQGGKGYTF.

The chain recombines TRBV7-2 with TRBJ1-1, with TRBD1 as a possible D gene (6 bases). Trimming left V 2 bases short and J 4 bases short, with 11 bases between. Per the germline V gene, CDR1 is SGHTA and CDR2 is FQGNSA. The CDR3 covers 14 residues. The CDR3 here is CASSLRAGATEAFF. As DNA, the CDR3 is TGTGCCAGCAGCTTACGAGCAGGGGCCACTGAAGCTTTCTTT. Full variable domain (outside the CDR3, taken from reference TRBV7-2 and TRBJ1-1): GAGVSQSPSNKVTEKGKDVELRCDPISGHTALYWYRQSLGQGLEFLIYFQGNSAPDKSGLPSDRFSAERTGGSVSTLTIQRTQQEDSAVYLCASSLRAGATEAFFGQGTRLTVV.

The CDR3: CASSLPADTQYF. CDR3 nucleotides: TGTGCCAGCAGTTTACCAGCAGATACGCAGTATTTT. V usage is TRBV27 and J usage is TRBJ2-3; no definite D call. Germline CDR1 is MNHEY and CDR2 is SMNVEV (reference sequence). This CDR3 region has 12 residues. Trimming removed 2 bases at V and 4 bases at J, with 4 bases between.

J is TRBJ2-3 and V is TRBV11-2; 14 bases line up with TRBD2. Losses at the gene ends were 1 base for V and 1 base for J; bases not matched to a gene: 4. CDR1 is SGHAT, CDR2 FQNNGV, per germline. The CDR3 totals 18 residues. CDR3 region: CASSLGTSGGLGTDTQYF. The DNA for the CDR3 is TGTGCCAGCAGCTTAGGGACTAGCGGGGGGCTTGGCACAGATACGCAGTATTTT.

DNA of the CDR3: TGTGCCAGCAGCTTAGGTCTCAGCCAAGAGACCCAGTACTTC. This sequence encodes CASSLGLSQETQYF. This sequence joins TRBV13 and TRBJ2-5, with D unresolved. Trimming left V 0 bases short and J 1 base short, with 6 bases between. The CDR3 consists of 14 residues. CDR1 and CDR2 from the germline V gene are PRHDT and FYEKMQ (reference sequence).

The chain employs TRBV6-6 and TRBJ2-7; 9 bases agree with TRBD2. Germline V gives CDR1 MNHNY, CDR2 SVGAGI (reference sequence). V was pared by 8 bases and J by 2 bases, with 4 bases of the junction left unmatched. This CDR3 contains 13 residues. The DNA of the CDR3 is TGTGCCAGCGAGGCTAGCGGGACCTACGAGCAGTACTTC. Residues: CASEASGTYEQYF.

The V gene is TRBV7-9, the J gene TRBJ2-5, with 12 bases that match TRBD1. With V trimmed by 0 bases and J by 2 bases, 4 bases remained unmatched. This CDR3 spans 17 amino acids. Germline values: CDR1 SEHNR, CDR2 FQNEAQ (reference sequence). CDR3 DNA: TGTGCCAGCAGCTTAGCGTCGGGACAGGGGGCTCAAGAGACCCAGTACTTC. As protein: CASSLASGQGAQETQYF.

This chain connects TRBV5-6 to TRBJ1-1, with 8 bases identical to TRBD1. Per the germline V gene, CDR1 is SGHDT and CDR2 is YYEEEE. The CDR3 contains 15 residues. J was trimmed by 1 base and V by 3 bases; bases with no gene match: 5. This CDR3 is CASSSDREGNTEAFF. CDR3 bases: TGTGCCAGCAGCTCGGACAGGGAGGGGAACACTGAAGCTTTCTTT.

This sequence joins TRBV10-3 and TRBJ1-3; the D is unclear. Trimming took 3 bases from V and 2 from J, leaving 11 bases between them. The CDR3 length is 15 residues. The germline V gene has CDR1 ENHRY and CDR2 SYGVKD. The CDR3 DNA is TGTGCCATCAGTGAACGTGTCGACGCTGGAAACACCATATATTTT. Translation: CAISERVDAGNTIYF.

The rearrangement links TRBV18 to TRBJ1-2, with D possibly matching TRBD1 (6 bases). Trimming removed 6 bases from V and 8 bases from J, with 22 bases in between. The CDR3 has 15 residues. Germline CDR1 KGHSH, CDR2 LQKENI. CDR3 DNA: TGTGCCAGCTCCCTCGGGCAGGGGCGAATTCGGGGCTACACCTTC. Translated: CASSLGQGRIRGYTF.

This chain joins TRBV27 and TRBJ1-2; no clear D. The CDR3 contains 13 residues. Per the germline V gene, CDR1 is MNHEY and CDR2 is SMNVEV (reference sequence). Between the trimmed V and J ends, which lost 7 bases and 1 base, there was a span of 10 bases. CDR3 loop: CASTGRSNYGYTF. CDR3 DNA: TGTGCCAGCACCGGGCGGAGTAACTATGGCTACACCTTC.